A single sample gave rise to the 16 T cell receptor beta chains below, sequenced in a study of T cells after yellow fever vaccination. TCRdb reprocessed the 5' RACE reads via MiXCR and lists one record per CDR3 protein. The table lists approximately 140,000 distinct CDR3 sequences, about 8% of them singletons. Sample: CD4+ T cells sorted from PBMCs, taken 5 days after the yellow fever booster vaccination. These receptors were collected from a man aged 30 to 45 who received the YFV17D yellow fever vaccine.

This clonotype was counted at least ten times. This chain uses TRBV7-2 with TRBJ2-3; D is ambiguous. This CDR3 is built from 15 residues. V dropped 5 bases and J dropped 6 bases, with 18 bases sitting between them. CDR1 SGHTA and CDR2 FQGNSA come from the germline V gene. DNA of the CDR3: TGTGCCAGCAGCCAATGGCACTACCGCAGGGATACGCAGTATTTT. The encoded protein is CASSQWHYRRDTQYF.

In its sample, this clonotype was seen many times. The rearrangement joins TRBV12-3 or TRBV12-4 to TRBJ2-7, with 9 bases that match TRBD2. The CDR3 runs 14 residues. The junction had 2 bases not matched to a gene; V was cut back by 3 bases and J by 2 bases. In DNA, the CDR3 is TGTGCCAGCAGTTTCCGACTAGCGGCCTACGAGCAGTACTTC. It is translated as CASSFRLAAYEQYF.

This clonotype was counted only a few times. The chain couples TRBV20-1 to TRBJ2-7; 7 bases are shared with TRBD2. CDR1 and CDR2 from the germline V gene are DFQATT and SNEGSKA (reference sequence). The trim removed 3 bases at V and 0 bases at J, leaving 5 bases unmatched. The CDR3 runs 14 residues. DNA of the CDR3: TGCAGTGCTAGGAGACTAGCCAGCTCCTACGAGCAGTACTTC. Its protein is CSARRLASSYEQYF.

This clonotype has a count of ten or more. This chain uses TRBV20-1 with TRBJ2-3; TRBD2 matches 10 bases. Germline V gene sequence: CDR1 DFQATT, CDR2 SNEGSKA (reference sequence). The ends lost 3 bases at V and 2 bases at J; junction bases unmatched: 5. The CDR3 sequence is 15 residues long. The CDR3: CSARRLAGDTDTQYF. In DNA, the CDR3 is TGCAGTGCTAGGCGGCTAGCGGGAGACACAGATACGCAGTATTTT.

The chain uses TRBV6-5 and TRBJ1-5; possible D gene TRBD1, 5 bases. Trimming stripped 6 bases from V and 3 bases from J, with 21 bases between. CDR1 and CDR2 (germline): MNHEY, SVGAGI. This CDR3 is 17 amino acids long. The DNA for the CDR3 is TGTGCCAGCAGGGGGTTGAAGGGTGGGGCCCCCAATCAGCCCCAGCATTTT. It yields the protein CASRGLKGGAPNQPQHF.

Ten or more counts support this clonotype. V is TRBV19 and J is TRBJ2-1; perhaps TRBD1 as D (6 bases). Trimming removed 7 bases from V and 0 bases from J, with 10 bases in between. Germline V CDR1 and CDR2: LNHDA, SQIVND (reference sequence). This CDR3 contains 14 residues. The CDR3 loop is CASNRDTSYNEQFF. The CDR3 DNA follows: TGTGCCAGTAACCGGGACACCTCCTACAATGAGCAGTTCTTC.

In this sample, this clonotype turned up many times. The chain recombines TRBV29-1 with TRBJ2-1, with 9 positions matching TRBD2. Germline CDR1 and CDR2: SQVTM and ANQGSEA. The CDR3 runs to 18 residues. V dropped 1 base and J dropped 0; count of bases not matched to a gene: 10. CDR3 coding DNA: TGCAGCGTTGAAGGTCCTAGCGGGATTCCAAGCTCCTACAATGAGCAGTTCTTC. This codes for CSVEGPSGIPSSYNEQFF.

This clonotype was picked up many times. CDR3 DNA sequence: TGTGCCAGCAGTTTATCTTTTCTCTCCTACGAGCAGTACTTC. It translates to CASSLSFLSYEQYF. This chain joins TRBV27 and TRBJ2-7; no clear D. The V and J ends lost 0 bases and 0 bases respectively, with 6 bases between them. Germline CDR1 reads MNHEY; CDR2 reads SMNVEV (reference sequence). The length of the CDR3 is 14 residues.

This clonotype was picked up a small number of times. The genes are TRBV29-1 and TRBJ2-6; D remains unclear. Deletions cut 5 bases from V and 0 bases from J, with 11 bases between. The CDR3 length is 15 residues. Germline V CDR1 and CDR2: SQVTM, ANQGSEA. Here the CDR3 DNA reads TGCAGCGTTACAGAATTTGGCTCTGGGGCCAACGTCCTGACTTTC. Translation: CSVTEFGSGANVLTF.

This clonotype was recorded at least ten times. CDR3 DNA: TGTGCCAGCAGCAGTCTTATGTTGAGTCCCCGCACAGATACGCAGTATTTT. Amino acid sequence: CASSSLMLSPRTDTQYF. The chain carries TRBV12-3 or TRBV12-4 and TRBJ2-3; no definite D call. With 6 bases removed from V and 1 base from J, the gap between germline ends came to 20 bases. The length of the CDR3 is 17 residues.

In this sample, this clonotype turned up many times. The rearrangement uses TRBV7-2 and TRBJ2-7; D may be TRBD1 (6 bases). Trimming stripped 5 bases from V and 1 base from J, with 9 bases between. This CDR3 comprises 13 residues. The germline V gene has CDR1 SGHTA and CDR2 FQGNSA. CDR3 amino acids: CASSHGQSYEQYF. In nucleotides, the CDR3 is TGTGCCAGCAGCCACGGACAGTCCTACGAGCAGTACTTC.

This clonotype was observed once. Since the CDR3 does not end with the conserved phenylalanine or tryptophan, this likely comes from a read error. The DNA for the CDR3 is TGTGCCAGCAGGATAGGGGGCGCAGGGGAAAAACTGTTTATT. Translation gives CASRIGGAGEKLFI. J is TRBJ1-4 and V is TRBV6-1, with 7 nucleotides matching TRBD1. Germline trimming cut 6 bases from V and 8 bases from J; bases unmatched to any gene: 9. In germline, CDR1 is MNHNS, CDR2 SASEGT. The CDR3 consists of 14 residues.

Comments on this clonotype: A read error is possible here, since a much larger clone lies one base away. This chain links TRBV6-2 or TRBV6-3 with TRBJ2-1; a possible D gene is TRBD1 (6 bases). The germline gives CDR1 MNHEY, CDR2 SVGEGT. CDR3 length equals 14 residues. The CDR3 loop reads CASSVDSSFNEQFF. CDR3 in DNA: TGTGCCAGCAGTGTGGACAGCTCCTTCAATGAGCAGTTCTTC.

This clonotype was observed many times. The chain is built from TRBV30 and TRBJ2-7; no definite D call. The CDR3 consists of 14 residues. The V gene lost 0 bases and the J gene lost 2 bases, with 11 bases spanning the gap. Germline CDR1 reads GTSNPN; CDR2 reads SVGIG (reference sequence). CDR3 in DNA: TGTGCCTGGAGTGTATTTACCAGGACCTACGAGCAGTACTTC. Translation gives CAWSVFTRTYEQYF.

This clonotype showed up just a few times. The chain carries TRBV5-6 and TRBJ2-3; no reliable D call. From germline, CDR1 is SGHDT and CDR2 YYEEEE. V shed 1 base and J shed 6 bases, with 9 bases lying between them. The CDR3 sequence is 13 residues long. The CDR3 DNA reads as TGTGCCAGCAGCTTGAAGTTCTTGGATACGCAGTATTTT. Its protein product is CASSLKFLDTQYF.

The gene calls are TRBV20-1 and TRBJ1-6, with D perhaps TRBD1 (6 bases). CDR3 size: 13 residues. Germline V gives CDR1 DFQATT, CDR2 SNEGSKA (reference sequence). Deletions cut 5 bases from V and 13 bases from J, with 18 bases between. CDR3 bases: TGCAGTGCTCAGCCTAACAGGGACCTTCCCCTCCACTTT. Residues: CSAQPNRDLPLHF.